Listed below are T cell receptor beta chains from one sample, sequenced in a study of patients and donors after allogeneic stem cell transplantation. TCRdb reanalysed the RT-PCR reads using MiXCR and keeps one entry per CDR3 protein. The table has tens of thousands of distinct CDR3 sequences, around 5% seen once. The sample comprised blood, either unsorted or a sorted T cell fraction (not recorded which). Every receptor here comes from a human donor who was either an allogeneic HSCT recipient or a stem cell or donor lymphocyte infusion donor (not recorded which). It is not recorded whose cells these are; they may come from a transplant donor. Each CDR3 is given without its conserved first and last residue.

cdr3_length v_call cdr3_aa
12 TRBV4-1 ASSQGSATDTQY
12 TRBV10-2 ASSEVGTAGEEY
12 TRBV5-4 ASSLRTASDTQY
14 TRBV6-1 ASSEISGRARQPQH
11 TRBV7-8 ASSGDRGTEAF
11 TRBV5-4 ASSLAGINEQF
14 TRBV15 ATSRDLGQGSYEQY
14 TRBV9 ASSGGAVAGGTEAF
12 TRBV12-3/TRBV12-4 ASSLQGQGSPLH
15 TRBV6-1 ASSGGGGSSYNSPLH
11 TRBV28 ASSSRGNTEAF
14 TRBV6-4 ASSDSSQGSYNEQF
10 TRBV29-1 SVTHGQETQY
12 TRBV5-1 ASSSGQSNSPLH
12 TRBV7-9 ASSPRPEGNEQF
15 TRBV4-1 ASSREGPGYSTSPLH
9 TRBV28 AGRGGYGYT
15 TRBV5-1 ASSVGLAGIVSDTQY
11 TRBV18 ASSTGRGTEAF
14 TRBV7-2 ASSSPGTSFTDTQY
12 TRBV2 ASSDGTGFQPQH
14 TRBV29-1 SVEGDRRGQVETQY
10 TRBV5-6 ASSLGGDGYT
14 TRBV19 ASSSTGAYSNQPQH
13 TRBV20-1 SAWSPDGVTDTQY
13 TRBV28 ASSTTGSAKNIQY
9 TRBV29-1 SVSGGGELF
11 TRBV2 ASVRDSSSGQH